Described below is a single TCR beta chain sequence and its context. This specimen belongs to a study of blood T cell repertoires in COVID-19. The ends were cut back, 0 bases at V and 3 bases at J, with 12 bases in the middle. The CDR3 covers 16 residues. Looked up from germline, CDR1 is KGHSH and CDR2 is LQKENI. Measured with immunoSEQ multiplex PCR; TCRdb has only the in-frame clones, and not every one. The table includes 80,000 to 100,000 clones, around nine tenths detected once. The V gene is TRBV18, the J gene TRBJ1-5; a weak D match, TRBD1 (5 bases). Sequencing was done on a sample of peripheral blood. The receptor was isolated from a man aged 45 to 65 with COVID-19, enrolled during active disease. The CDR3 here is CASSPPGGAYNQPQHF. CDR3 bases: TGTGCCAGCTCACCACCGGGAGGGGCCTACAATCAGCCCCAGCATTTT.